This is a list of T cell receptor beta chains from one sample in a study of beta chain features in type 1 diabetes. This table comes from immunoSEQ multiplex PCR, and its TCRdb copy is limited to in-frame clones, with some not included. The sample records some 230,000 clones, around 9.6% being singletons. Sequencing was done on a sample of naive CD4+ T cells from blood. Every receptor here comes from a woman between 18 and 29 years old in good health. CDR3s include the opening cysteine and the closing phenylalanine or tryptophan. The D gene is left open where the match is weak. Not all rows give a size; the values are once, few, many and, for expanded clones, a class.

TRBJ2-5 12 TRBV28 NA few TGTGCCAGCAGCGGTTCCCGAGAGACCCAGTACTTC CASSGSRETQYF
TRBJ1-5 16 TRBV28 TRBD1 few TGTGCCAGCAGAACGAATGGGGCAGGGGGGAATCAGCCCCAGCATTTT CASRTNGAGGNQPQHF
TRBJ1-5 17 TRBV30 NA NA TGTGCCTGGAGCTTAGGGGGGGCGCCGGGTAGGAATCAGCCCCAGCATTTT CAWSLGGAPGRNQPQHF
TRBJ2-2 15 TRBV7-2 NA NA TGTGCCAGCAGCTCTTACCGACAGAACACCGGGGAGCTGTTTTTT CASSSYRQNTGELFF
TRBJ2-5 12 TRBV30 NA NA TGTGCCTGGAATAGCATCGGGGAGACCCAGTACTTC CAWNSIGETQYF
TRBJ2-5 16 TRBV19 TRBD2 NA TGTGCCAGTAGTGTCGGACTAGCGGGAGGTCAAGAGACCCAGTACTTC CASSVGLAGGQETQYF
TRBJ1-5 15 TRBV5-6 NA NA TGTGCCAGCAGCTTGGCCGGGACTATAAAGCAGCCCCAGCATTTT CASSLAGTIKQPQHF
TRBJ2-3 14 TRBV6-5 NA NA TGTGCCAGCAGTTACAGTTGGGAGGCCGATACGCAGTATTTT CASSYSWEADTQYF
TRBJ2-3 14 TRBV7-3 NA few TGTGCCAGCAGCTTAATTGGGCGGGCAGATACGCAGTATTTT CASSLIGRADTQYF
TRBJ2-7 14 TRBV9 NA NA TGTGCCAGCAGCGTAGGGCAGGGTCCCTACGAGCAGTACTTC CASSVGQGPYEQYF
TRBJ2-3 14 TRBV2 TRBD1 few TGTGCCAGCAGTGGACAGGGAAGGACAGATACGCAGTATTTT CASSGQGRTDTQYF
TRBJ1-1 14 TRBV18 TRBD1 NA TGTGCCAGCTCACCACTGCCAGGGGGAACTGAAGCTTTCTTT CASSPLPGGTEAFF
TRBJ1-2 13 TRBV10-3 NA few TGTGCCATCAGTGAGGGAGCCCAAGCGGGCTACACCTTC CAISEGAQAGYTF
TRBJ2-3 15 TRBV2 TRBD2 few TGTGCCAGCAACCCCCGGACTAGCGGGGGCTCTACGCAGTATTTT CASNPRTSGGSTQYF
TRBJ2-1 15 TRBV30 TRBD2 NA TGTGCCTGGAGGTCACTAGCGGGAGTTTACAATGAGCAGTTCTTC CAWRSLAGVYNEQFF
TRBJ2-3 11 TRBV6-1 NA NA TGTGCCAGCAGTGACCGAGATACGCAGTATTTT CASSDRDTQYF
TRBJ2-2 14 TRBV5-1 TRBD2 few TGCGCCAGCAGCTTGTCGGGGGGGACCGGGGAGCTGTTTTTT CASSLSGGTGELFF
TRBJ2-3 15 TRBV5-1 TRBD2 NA TGCGCCAGCAGCGAGTCACTAGCGGGAGCAGATACGCAGTATTTT CASSESLAGADTQYF
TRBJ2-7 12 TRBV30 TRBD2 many TGTGCCTGGAGTGGCGGGAGCTACGAGCAGTACTTC CAWSGGSYEQYF
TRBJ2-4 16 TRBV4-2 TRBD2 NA TGTGCCAGCAGCCAACAGGGAGGGCTAGCCAAAAACATTCAGTACTTC CASSQQGGLAKNIQYF
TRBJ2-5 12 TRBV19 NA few TGTGCCAGTAGTCGCAGGCAAGAGACCCAGTACTTC CASSRRQETQYF
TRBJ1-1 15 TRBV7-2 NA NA TGTGCCAGCAGCTTAGGCGGGGGTACGGACACTGAAGCTTTCTTT CASSLGGGTDTEAFF
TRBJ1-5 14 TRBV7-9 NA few TGTGCCAGCAGCCGGGACAATAGCAATCAGCCCCAGCATTTT CASSRDNSNQPQHF
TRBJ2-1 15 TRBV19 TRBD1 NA TGTGCCAGTAGTATAAGGACAGGGAAGGCCAATGAGCAGTTCTTC CASSIRTGKANEQFF
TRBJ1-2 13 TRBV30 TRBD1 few TGTGCCGGAAACAGGGGGGTGAGCTATGGCTACACCTTC CAGNRGVSYGYTF
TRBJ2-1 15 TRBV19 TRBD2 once TGTGCCAGTAGTATAACTAGCGGGATCTACAATGAGCAGTTCTTC CASSITSGIYNEQFF
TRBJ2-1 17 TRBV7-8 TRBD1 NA TGTGCCAGCAGCTTCGAAAACCCACAGGGGCAGGTCAATGAGCAGTTCTTC CASSFENPQGQVNEQFF
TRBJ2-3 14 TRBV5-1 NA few TGCGCCAGCAGCTCTCTAATTAGCACAGATACGCAGTATTTT CASSSLISTDTQYF
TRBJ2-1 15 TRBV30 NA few TGTGCCTGGAGTCAGGGCCCAGGGGCCCGGAATGAGCAGTTCTTC CAWSQGPGARNEQFF
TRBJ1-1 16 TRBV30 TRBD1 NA TGTGCCTGGAGTGTTAGGAGGGGGCGCGTAGGCACTGAAGCTTTCTTT CAWSVRRGRVGTEAFF
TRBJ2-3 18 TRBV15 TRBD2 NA TGTGCCACCAGCAGACTTACCTTACTAGCGGGAGAGGGTGATACGCAGTATTTT CATSRLTLLAGEGDTQYF
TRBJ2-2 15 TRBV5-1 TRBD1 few TGCGCCAGCAGTCCACGACAGGGCGACACCGGGGAGCTGTTTTTT CASSPRQGDTGELFF
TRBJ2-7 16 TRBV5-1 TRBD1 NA TGCGCCAGCAGCAAGGGGACAGTCGAAGGTTCGAGTGAGCAGTACTTC CASSKGTVEGSSEQYF
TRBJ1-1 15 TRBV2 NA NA TGTGCCAGCAGTCGTGGGCAGGGCGGTTACACTGAAGCTTTCTTT CASSRGQGGYTEAFF
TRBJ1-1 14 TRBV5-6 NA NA TGTGCCAGCACCTCCCCGGGGTATTGGACTGAAGCTTTCTTT CASTSPGYWTEAFF
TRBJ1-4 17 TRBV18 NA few TGTGCCAGCTCACTAACCGGGACACCCTACGGTAATGAAAAACTGTTTTTT CASSLTGTPYGNEKLFF
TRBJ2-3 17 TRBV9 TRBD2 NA TGTGCCAGCAGCCCCTACGGGAGTAGCGGGGGATGGAATACGCAGTATTTT CASSPYGSSGGWNTQYF
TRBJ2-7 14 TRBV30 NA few TGTGCCTGGAGTGTTTTGGAGACTTCACCCGAGCAGTACTTC CAWSVLETSPEQYF
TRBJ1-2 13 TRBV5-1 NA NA TGCGCCAGCAGCGGGGACACAAAGGACGGCTACACCTTC CASSGDTKDGYTF
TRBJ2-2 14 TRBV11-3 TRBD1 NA TGTGCCAGCAGCCGTGGACAGGGCCCCGGGGAGCTGTTTTTT CASSRGQGPGELFF
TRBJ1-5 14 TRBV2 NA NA TGTGCCAGCAGTGAGGACAGTAGCAATCAGCCCCAGCATTTT CASSEDSSNQPQHF
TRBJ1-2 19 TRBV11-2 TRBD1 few TGTGCCAGCAGCTTAGGCTCCCCCAGGGGGACAGGGATCTACTATGGCTACACCTTC CASSLGSPRGTGIYYGYTF
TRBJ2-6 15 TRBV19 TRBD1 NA TGTGCCAGTGCCCACCAGGGGGCTGGGGCCAACGTCCTGACTTTC CASAHQGAGANVLTF
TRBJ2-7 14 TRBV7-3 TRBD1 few TGTGCCAGCAGCCCGACGACAGGGACCTACGAGCAGTACTTC CASSPTTGTYEQYF
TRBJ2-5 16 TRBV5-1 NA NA TGCGCCAGCAGCTTGGTTGGGGTTAGGACTCAAGAGACCCAGTACTTC CASSLVGVRTQETQYF
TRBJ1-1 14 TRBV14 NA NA TGTGCCAGCAGCCGCGTATCCGGGAACCCTGAAGCTTTCTTT CASSRVSGNPEAFF
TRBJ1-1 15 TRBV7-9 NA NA TGTGCCAGCAGCTTAGAGCGCCTCCGGAACACTGAAGCTTTCTTT CASSLERLRNTEAFF
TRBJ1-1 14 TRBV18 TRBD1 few TGTGCCAGCTCCCAGGGGGCCCGTGAGGTGGAAGCTTTCTTT CASSQGAREVEAFF
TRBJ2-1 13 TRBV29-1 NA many TGCAGCGTTGAATGGCGCAGGGGGGATGAGCAGTTCTTC CSVEWRRGDEQFF
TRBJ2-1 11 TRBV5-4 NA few TGTGCCAGCAGCTTGTCCTATGAGCAGTTCTTC CASSLSYEQFF
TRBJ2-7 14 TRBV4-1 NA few TGCGCCAGCAGCCAAGTAGGACAGACCTACGAGCAGTACTTC CASSQVGQTYEQYF
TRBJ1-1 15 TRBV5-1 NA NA TGCGCCAGCAGCTTGGGGGGCAGTTTGAACACTGAAGCTTTCTTT CASSLGGSLNTEAFF
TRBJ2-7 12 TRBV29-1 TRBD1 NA TGCAGCACCATGGGGGACAGCTACGAGCAGTACTTC CSTMGDSYEQYF
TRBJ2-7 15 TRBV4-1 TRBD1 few TGCGCCAGCAGCCAAGAGGAGCAGGGGGCCTACGAGCAGTACTTC CASSQEEQGAYEQYF